This T cell receptor (beta chain) is from a study of neoadjuvant nivolumab and ipilimumab in lung cancer. Broader study findings: Blood richness before therapy tracked richness in tumors resected after neoadjuvant therapy. Compared with tumor-adjacent uninvolved lung, resected tumors showed greater richness and clonality.

Clones were read by immunoSEQ multiplex PCR, and TCRdb kept only the in-frame ones, dropping some. The sample shows tens of thousands of clones, roughly 89% of them seen only once. About this clone itself: Its specificity is unknown.

Looked up from germline, CDR1 is SGHRS and CDR2 is YFSETQ. The CDR3 runs 15 residues. V was trimmed by 4 bases and J by 10 bases, leaving 23 bases between them. The sample in question was blood, obtained before neoadjuvant nivolumab, alone or with ipilimumab. The TCR was taken from an adult with non-small cell lung cancer. Some clones in this sample may be carry-over from other donors' samples. J is TRBJ2-5 and V is TRBV5-1; tentatively, D is TRBD2 (5 bases). The CDR3 reads CASSNELELREGQYF. Here the CDR3 DNA reads TGCGCCAGCAGCAACGAACTAGAACTCAGAGAGGGCCAGTACTTC.